The subject of this entry is one T cell receptor (beta chain). These data are taken from a study of CD8 T cells in Susac syndrome. Blood CD8+ and CD4+ T cells underwent high-throughput TCR beta sequencing. Controls matched for age and sex were healthy donors. Both CD4+ and CD8+ T cells were negatively isolated, and TEMRA cells underwent FACS enrichment. A quantity of roughly 0.5 to 1 ug RNA underwent reverse transcription using random hexamers. The TCR beta CDR3 was amplified by immunoSEQ multiplex PCR across 54 Vbeta, 13 Jbeta. TCRdb re-derived calls from the immunoSEQ multiplex PCR reads in MiXCR, one entry per CDR3 protein. This sample has about 200,000 distinct CDR3 sequences, with approximately 95% found just once. The V gene lost 5 bases and the J gene lost 7 bases, with 17 bases spanning the gap. Germline CDR1 and CDR2: MNHEY and SVGAGI. The CDR3 covers 14 residues.

The TCR originated in a human donor in good health. Sample: CD4+ T cells from PBMCs. This sequence joins TRBV6-5 and TRBJ2-5; D is undetermined. DNA for the CDR3: TGTGCCAGCAGTAGTACAGCCCCAAGTGGGACCCAGTACTTC. It specifies CASSSTAPSGTQYF.